This TCR beta chain was sequenced for a study of blood T cell repertoires in COVID-19. Overall study context: The analysed material was cDNA or gDNA that came from T cells, B-cell-depleted T cells, or PBMCs.

Assay used: immunoSEQ multiplex PCR; TCRdb lists only in-frame clones, some missing. This table has over 150,000 clones, about nine tenths appearing once. Ages ranged from about 18 to 89 years, with residence in around 24 US areas. Cohort 3 recovered donors had two negative PCRs, clearance, or symptom resolution. Trimming removed 1 base from V and 1 base from J; junction bases left unmatched: 10. CDR1 is SGHNT and CDR2 is YENEEA in the germline V gene. The CDR3 has 18 amino acids. The chain recombines TRBV11-3 with TRBJ1-1, with 9 bases fitting TRBD1. Material: PBMCs or T cells enriched from blood (not recorded which). The TCR sequence derives from a woman aged 30 to 39 who had recovered from COVID-19. The CDR3 DNA reads TGTGCCAGCAGCTTAGGGCCCACAGGGGGCCTGGGGAACACTGAAGCTTTCTTT. Translation gives CASSLGPTGGLGNTEAFF.